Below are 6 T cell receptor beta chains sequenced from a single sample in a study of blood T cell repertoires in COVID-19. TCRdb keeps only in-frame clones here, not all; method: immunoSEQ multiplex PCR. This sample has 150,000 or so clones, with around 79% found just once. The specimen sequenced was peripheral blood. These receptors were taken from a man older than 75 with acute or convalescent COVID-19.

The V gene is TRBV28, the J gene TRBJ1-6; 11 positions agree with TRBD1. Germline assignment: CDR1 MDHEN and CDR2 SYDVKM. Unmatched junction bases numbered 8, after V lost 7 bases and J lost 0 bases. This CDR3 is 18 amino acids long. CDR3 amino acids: CASIRGTGGSSYNSPLHF. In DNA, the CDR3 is TGTGCCAGCATTAGGGGGACAGGGGGAAGCTCCTATAATTCACCCCTCCACTTT. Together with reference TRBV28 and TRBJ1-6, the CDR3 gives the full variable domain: DVKVTQSSRYLVKRTGEKVFLECVQDMDHENMFWYRQDPGLGLRLIYFSYDVKMKEKGDIPEGYSVSREKKERFSLILESASTNQTSMYLCASIRGTGGSSYNSPLHFGNGTRLTVT.

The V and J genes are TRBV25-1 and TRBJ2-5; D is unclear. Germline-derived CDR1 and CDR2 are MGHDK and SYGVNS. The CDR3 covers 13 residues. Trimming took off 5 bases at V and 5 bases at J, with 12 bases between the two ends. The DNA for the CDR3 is TGTGCCAGCAGTAATCAGGATTTGGAGACCCAGTACTTC. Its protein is CASSNQDLETQYF.

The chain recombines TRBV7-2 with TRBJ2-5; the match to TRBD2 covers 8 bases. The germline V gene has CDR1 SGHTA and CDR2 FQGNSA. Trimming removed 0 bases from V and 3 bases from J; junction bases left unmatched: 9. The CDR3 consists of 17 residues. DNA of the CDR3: TGTGCCAGCAGCTTAGCCCAGGGGTTAGCGGGGAAAGAGACCCAGTACTTC. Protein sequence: CASSLAQGLAGKETQYF.

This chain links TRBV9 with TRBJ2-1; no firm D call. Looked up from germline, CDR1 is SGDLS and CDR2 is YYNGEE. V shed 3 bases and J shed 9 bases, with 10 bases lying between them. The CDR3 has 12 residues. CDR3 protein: CASSETQFEQFF. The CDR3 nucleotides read TGTGCCAGCAGCGAAACCCAGTTTGAGCAGTTCTTC.

The CDR3 DNA reads as TGTGCCAGCAGCCCAAGCGGGGGGGCCTACAATGAGCAGTTCTTC. This codes for CASSPSGGAYNEQFF. This chain links TRBV3-1 (or the pseudogene TRBV3-2) with TRBJ2-1; 10 nucleotides agree with TRBD2. The CDR3 is 15 residues long. Germline V gene sequence: CDR1 LGHDT, CDR2 YNNKEL (reference sequence). The V segment lost 4 bases and the J segment 2 bases; nucleotides outside the gene matches: 2.

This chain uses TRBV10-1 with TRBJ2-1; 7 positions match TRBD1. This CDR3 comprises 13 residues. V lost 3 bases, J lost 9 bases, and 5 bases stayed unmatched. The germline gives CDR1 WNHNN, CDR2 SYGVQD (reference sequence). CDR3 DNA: TGCGCCAGCAGTGACCCTGAGGGGGCTGAGCAGTTCTTC. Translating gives CASSDPEGAEQFF.